This TCR beta chain is drawn from a study of blood T cell repertoires in COVID-19. The germline V gene encodes CDR1 MNHEY and CDR2 SVGAGI. The J segment lost 7 bases and the V segment lost 6 bases, leaving 11 bases of the junction unmatched. This CDR3 is built from 15 residues. The assay was immunoSEQ multiplex PCR, and TCRdb's table has in-frame clones only and misses some. The repertoire holds about 200,000 clones, with roughly four fifths as singletons. Input material: PBMCs or T cells enriched from blood (not recorded which). The V gene is TRBV6-5, the J gene TRBJ1-2; 10 nucleotides line up with TRBD1. The clonotype was recovered from a man aged 40-49 years who had recovered from COVID-19. The CDR3 nucleotides are TGTGCCAGCAGACCGGGACAGGGGTCCCGGGGTGGCTACACCTTC. It codes for CASRPGQGSRGGYTF.